Below are 10 T cell receptor beta chains sequenced from a single sample in a study of patients and donors after allogeneic stem cell transplantation. One entry per CDR3 protein results from TCRdb running MiXCR on the RT-PCR reads. This sample has about 210,000 distinct CDR3 sequences, with more than 35% found just once. The sequencing input was blood, either unsorted or a sorted T cell fraction (not recorded which). The receptor set was obtained from a human donor who was either an allogeneic HSCT recipient or a stem cell or donor lymphocyte infusion donor (not recorded which). It is not recorded whose cells these are; they may come from a transplant donor.

This clonotype is a singleton in its sample. The rearrangement uses TRBV7-9 and TRBJ2-7; D perhaps matches TRBD2 (5 bases). The V and J ends lost 3 bases and 2 bases respectively, with 14 bases between them. Germline-derived CDR1 and CDR2 are SEHNR and FQNEAQ (reference sequence). CDR3 length: 15 amino acids. The CDR3 loop is CASSLGEVPAYEQYF. CDR3 coding DNA: TGTGCCAGCAGCTTGGGAGAGGTCCCCGCCTACGAGCAGTACTTC.

This clonotype was detected a few times. The rearrangement joins TRBV5-5 to TRBJ2-7; 8 bases align to TRBD1. The germline gives CDR1 SGHKS, CDR2 YYEKEE (reference sequence). With 4 bases clipped from V and 6 bases from J, the junction kept 12 bases outside the gene matches. This CDR3 spans 15 amino acids. This chain's CDR3 is CASSPGWPGGIEQYF. For the CDR3, the DNA is TGTGCCAGCAGCCCTGGTTGGCCAGGGGGCATCGAGCAGTACTTC.

This clonotype was observed a handful of times. V usage is TRBV9 and J usage is TRBJ2-1; 9 bases map to TRBD2. Per the germline V gene, CDR1 is SGDLS and CDR2 is YYNGEE. CDR3 size: 17 residues. J was trimmed by 3 bases and V by 4 bases; bases with no gene match: 11. The CDR3 protein is CASSPREGLANYNEQFF. Written as DNA, the CDR3 is TGTGCCAGCAGCCCTCGGGAGGGACTAGCTAACTACAATGAGCAGTTCTTC.

This clonotype showed up just a few times. The genes are TRBV10-3 and TRBJ2-7; TRBD2 matches 7 bases. The CDR3 has 14 amino acids. The V segment lost 6 bases and the J segment 0 bases; nucleotides outside the gene matches: 5. Germline CDR1 and CDR2: ENHRY and SYGVKD. CDR3 sequence (DNA): TGTGCCATCAGGGGGGGGATAAGCTCCTACGAGCAGTACTTC. This encodes CAIRGGISSYEQYF.

The chain recombines TRBV15 with TRBJ2-3; TRBD1 aligns across 10 bases. J gave up 1 base and V 7 bases, and 2 bases lay outside the gene matches. Germline values: CDR1 LNHNV, CDR2 YYDKDF (reference sequence). CDR3 length: 14 residues. The CDR3 protein is CATTGTGGTDTQYF. In DNA, the CDR3 is TGTGCCACCACCGGGACAGGGGGCACAGATACGCAGTATTTT. Full variable domain (outside the CDR3, taken from reference TRBV15 and TRBJ2-3): DAMVIQNPRYQVTQFGKPVTLSCSQTLNHNVMYWYQQKSSQAPKLLFHYYDKDFNNEADTPDNFQSRRPNTSFCFLDIRSPGLGDTAMYLCATTGTGGTDTQYFGPGTRLTVL.

The J gene is TRBJ2-2, the V gene TRBV24-1, with a weak D call TRBD2 (5 bases). The V gene lost 3 bases and the J gene lost 7 bases, with 8 bases spanning the gap. This CDR3 is 13 amino acids long. The V gene's germline CDR1 is KGHDR and CDR2 SFDVKD. This chain's CDR3 is CATSDRGIGELFF. The CDR3 nucleotides read TGTGCCACCAGTGATCGGGGAATCGGGGAGCTGTTTTTT.

The table lists this clonotype with a few counts. The chain carries TRBV28 and TRBJ1-3; D gene ambiguous. This CDR3 contains 15 residues. Germline CDR1 and CDR2: MDHEN and SYDVKM. Trimming took off 1 base at V and 3 bases at J, with 10 bases between the two ends. The CDR3 region has the DNA TGTGCCAGCAGTTTATCGGGAGAGCGTGGAAACACCATATATTTT. Translation gives CASSLSGERGNTIYF. The entire variable domain, with the rest obtained from reference TRBV28 and TRBJ1-3, is as follows: DVKVTQSSRYLVKRTGEKVFLECVQDMDHENMFWYRQDPGLGLRLIYFSYDVKMKEKGDIPEGYSVSREKKERFSLILESASTNQTSMYLCASSLSGERGNTIYFGEGSWLTVV.

This clonotype was observed a handful of times. CDR3 protein: CASSERTDSLGAFF. The CDR3 DNA is TGTGCCAGCAGCGAACGTACAGACAGCCTTGGGGCTTTCTTT. The gene calls are TRBV7-9 and TRBJ1-1; TRBD1 is a possible D gene (5 bases). CDR3 length equals 14 residues. Germline CDR1 SEHNR, CDR2 FQNEAQ (reference sequence). V was cut by 5 bases and J by 11 bases, with 21 bases left in between.

J is TRBJ1-6 and V is TRBV12-3 or TRBV12-4; 10 bases match TRBD1. This CDR3 has 15 amino acids. Trimming removed 5 bases from V and 6 bases from J; junction bases left unmatched: 4. The DNA for the CDR3 is TGTGCCAGCAGTCCCGGGACAGGGGTTAATTCACCCCTCCACTTT. Protein: CASSPGTGVNSPLHF.

V usage is TRBV7-2 and J usage is TRBJ2-3; no clear D gene. V was cut by 4 bases and J by 0 bases, with 8 bases left in between. The germline gives CDR1 SGHTA, CDR2 FQGNSA. This CDR3 contains 14 residues. The DNA of the CDR3 is TGTGCCAGCAGCTACCAGGCTAGCACAGATACGCAGTATTTT. It encodes CASSYQASTDTQYF.